One and the same sample provided the 6 T cell receptor beta chains below, sequenced in a study of Graves' ophthalmopathy and Graves' hyperthyroidism. Amplified TCR beta CDR3 regions were obtained using RNA transcripts as template. After a first-round RT-PCR with HTBI primers, a second-round multiplex PCR was run. MiXCR was run by TCRdb on the multiplex PCR reads, yielding one entry per CDR3 protein. The repertoire includes 230,000 or so distinct CDR3 sequences, about 46% of them detected once, and approximately 44% sits in the top ten. The sample was peripheral blood. These receptors were taken from an adult man with Graves' ophthalmopathy.

The chain couples TRBV20-1 to TRBJ1-5; no clear D gene. V was cut by 2 bases and J by 6 bases, with 17 bases left in between. Germline loops: CDR1 DFQATT, CDR2 SNEGSKA (reference sequence). The CDR3 extends over 15 amino acids. The CDR3 here is CSARLQSLFGQPQHF. Here the CDR3 DNA reads TGCAGTGCTAGATTACAGTCTCTGTTTGGTCAGCCCCAGCATTTT.

As regards this clonotype: The junction shows a germline mismatch at one end, possibly a read error. The chain employs TRBV19 and TRBJ1-6, with D uncertain. CDR1 is LNHDA, CDR2 SQIVND, per germline (reference sequence). The CDR3 is 12 amino acids. CDR3 nucleotide sequence: TGTGCCAGTGGTATGGATGATTCACCCCTCCACTTT. The encoded protein is CASGMDDSPLHF.

In regard to this clonotype: The junction shows a germline mismatch at one end, possibly a read error. The chain links TRBV7-3 to TRBJ1-6; 9 bases match TRBD1. This CDR3 region has 16 residues. The germline V gene encodes CDR1 SGHTA and CDR2 FQGTGA. CDR3 DNA sequence: TGCGCCAGCAGCCTTACAAGGGACAGGGAAAATTCACCCCTCCACTTT. Encoded protein: CASSLTRDRENSPLHF.

The chain has TRBV6-5 and TRBJ2-2; 13 bases match TRBD2. V dropped 2 bases and J dropped 8; count of bases not matched to a gene: 14. Germline-derived CDR1 and CDR2 are MNHEY and SVGAGI. The CDR3 is 19 residues long. This CDR3 is CASSYAPSGTSGARGELFF. CDR3 sequence (DNA): TGTGCCAGCAGTTACGCTCCGTCCGGGACTAGCGGGGCCCGAGGGGAGCTGTTTTTT.

Details on this clonotype: With a much larger clone just one base away, this may be a read error. The chain carries TRBV7-2 and TRBJ2-7; TRBD1 agrees at 12 bases. The CDR3 is 15 amino acids. Germline CDR1 and CDR2: SGHTA and FQGNSA. V lost 8 bases and J lost 6; bases outside the gene matches: 11. CDR3 sequence: CASGSSGTGGIEQYF. CDR3 DNA: TGTGCCAGCGGCTCGTCCGGGACAGGGGGCATCGAGCAGTACTTC.

The rearrangement uses TRBV2 and TRBJ2-5; 15 positions match TRBD2. The V segment lost 5 bases and the J segment 7 bases; nucleotides outside the gene matches: 2. CDR3 length equals 14 residues. Per the germline V gene, CDR1 is SNHLY and CDR2 is FYNNEI. The CDR3 loop reads CASSLGLAGGTQYF. The CDR3 nucleotides are TGTGCCAGCAGTCTGGGACTAGCGGGAGGGACCCAGTACTTC.